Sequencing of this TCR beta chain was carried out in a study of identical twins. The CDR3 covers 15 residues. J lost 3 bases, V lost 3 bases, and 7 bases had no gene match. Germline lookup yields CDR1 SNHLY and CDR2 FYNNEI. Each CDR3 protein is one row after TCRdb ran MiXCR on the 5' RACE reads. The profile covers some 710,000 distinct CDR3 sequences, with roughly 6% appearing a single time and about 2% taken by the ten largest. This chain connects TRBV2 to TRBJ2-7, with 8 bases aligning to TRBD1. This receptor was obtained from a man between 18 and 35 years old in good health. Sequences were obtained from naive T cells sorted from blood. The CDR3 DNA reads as TGTGCCAGCAGTGATCAAGGACAGGGAGGCTACGAGCAGTACTTC. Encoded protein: CASSDQGQGGYEQYF.